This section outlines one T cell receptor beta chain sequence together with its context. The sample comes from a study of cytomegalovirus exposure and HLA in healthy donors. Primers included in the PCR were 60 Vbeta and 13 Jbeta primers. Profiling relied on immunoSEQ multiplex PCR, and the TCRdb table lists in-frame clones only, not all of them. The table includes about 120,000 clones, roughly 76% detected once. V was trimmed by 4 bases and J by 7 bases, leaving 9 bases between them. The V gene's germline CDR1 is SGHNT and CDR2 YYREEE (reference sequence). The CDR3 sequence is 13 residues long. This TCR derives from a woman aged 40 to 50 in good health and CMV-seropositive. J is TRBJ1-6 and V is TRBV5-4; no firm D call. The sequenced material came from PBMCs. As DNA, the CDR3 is TGTGCCAGCAGCCCGGGAGGGAATTCACCCCTCCACTTT. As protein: CASSPGGNSPLHF.